A selection of T cell receptor beta chains follows, all from one sample in a study of shared T cell receptors in the human thymus. Here immunoSEQ multiplex PCR was the method, and the copy in TCRdb shows in-frame clones only, minus some. This table has hundreds of thousands of clones, 88% appearing once. These data were likewise used in another study, on human thymus T cells.

The sample consisted of thymocytes. The source of these receptors is a boy under two years old with a congenital heart defect. The CDR3 runs from the conserved cysteine through the conserved F or W. The D gene is left open where the match is weak.

cdr3_length	v_call	j_call	d_call	cdr3_aa	cdr3_nt
15	TRBV9	TRBJ2-1	TRBD1	CASSLLERGRREQFF	TGTGCCAGCAGCCTGCTGGAAAGGGGGCGGCGGGAGCAGTTCTTC
15	TRBV7-6	TRBJ1-4	.	CASSLAPGVGEKLFF	TGTGCCAGCAGCTTAGCGCCAGGGGTGGGTGAAAAACTGTTTTTT
17	TRBV27	TRBJ2-7	TRBD2	CASSLDYWTSGSGEQYF	TGTGCCAGCAGTTTAGACTACTGGACTAGCGGGAGTGGCGAGCAGTACTTC
18	TRBV11-1	TRBJ2-7	.	CASSPRDSLIYSSYEQYF	TGTGCCAGCAGCCCAAGAGATTCCCTCATCTACAGTTCCTACGAGCAGTACTTC
14	TRBV28	TRBJ2-1	TRBD1	CASSTGTAYNEQFF	TGTGCCAGCAGCACCGGGACAGCTTACAATGAGCAGTTCTTC
16	TRBV4-3	TRBJ2-3	TRBD1	CASSKGAGLSTDTQYF	TGCGCCAGCAGCAAGGGGGCGGGCCTTAGCACAGATACGCAGTATTTT
14	TRBV11-2	TRBJ2-7	.	CASSILPKRGEQYF	TGTGCCAGCAGTATCCTGCCTAAACGGGGCGAGCAGTACTTC
15	TRBV19	TRBJ1-4	TRBD1	CASRRDSTTNEKLFF	TGTGCCAGTAGAAGGGACAGCACAACTAATGAAAAACTGTTTTTT
15	TRBV5-1	TRBJ2-3	.	CASSLMGAAPDTQYF	TGCGCCAGCAGCTTGATGGGTGCGGCCCCGGATACGCAGTATTTT
14	TRBV21-1	TRBJ2-5	.	CASSTDRGAETQYF	TGTGCCAGCAGCACGGACAGGGGCGCGGAGACCCAGTACTTC
16	TRBV2	TRBJ2-2	.	CASSEAGSGGTGELFF	TGTGCCAGCAGTGAAGCGGGTAGCGGTGGCACCGGGGAGCTGTTTTTT
19	TRBV4-3	TRBJ1-1	.	CASSQGGELVGGPNTEAFF	TGCGCCAGCAGCCAAGGGGGGGAGTTGGTCGGGGGACCAAACACTGAAGCTTTCTTT
17	TRBV5-1	TRBJ2-7	.	CASSRPGGGGLSYEQYF	TGCGCCAGCAGCCGCCCCGGTGGTGGGGGACTTTCCTACGAGCAGTACTTC
18	TRBV7-2	TRBJ2-7	.	CASSSQTGRRTRPYEQYF	TGTGCCAGCAGCTCCCAGACAGGTCGTCGGACTAGACCCTACGAGCAGTACTTC
16	TRBV9	TRBJ2-3	TRBD2	CASRPSLAEVTDTQYF	TGTGCCAGCAGACCCTCTCTAGCGGAGGTCACAGATACGCAGTATTTT
16	TRBV19	TRBJ1-1	.	CASSVGGAAGTTEAFF	TGTGCCAGTAGTGTGGGGGGGGCGGCAGGGACCACTGAAGCTTTCTTT
19	TRBV28	TRBJ2-7	TRBD2	CASSLCETSGRAPVYEQYF	TGTGCCAGCAGTTTATGCGAGACTAGCGGGAGGGCCCCGGTGTACGAGCAGTACTTC
17	TRBV27	TRBJ1-6	.	CASSPRFGGSYNSPLHF	TGTGCCAGCAGTCCCCGGTTCGGAGGATCCTATAATTCACCCCTCCACTTT
20	TRBV7-6	TRBJ1-1	TRBD1	CASSTSVPKDRGRRDTEAFF	TGTGCCAGCAGCACCTCCGTACCGAAGGACAGGGGGCGTAGGGACACTGAAGCTTTCTTT
16	TRBV19	TRBJ2-3	TRBD2	CASRDRAGCGTDTQYF	TGTGCCAGTCGGGATAGAGCGGGATGTGGCACAGATACGCAGTATTTT
11	TRBV9	TRBJ1-2	.	CASSGGYGYTF	TGTGCCAGCAGCGGAGGGTATGGCTACACCTTC
15	TRBV18	TRBJ1-2	.	CASSPNPAGNYGYTF	TGTGCCAGCTCACCAAATCCTGCAGGGAACTATGGCTACACCTTC